The 16 T cell receptor beta chains below all came from one sample that was sequenced in a study of shared clonotypes between healthy human individuals. The assay was immunoSEQ multiplex PCR, and TCRdb's table has in-frame clones only and misses some. The table has roughly 1,600,000 clones, around 98.5% seen once; the top ten hold under 0.45%. Sequencing used naive CD4+ T cells sorted from blood. This sample's subset: CD45RA+ positively selected. All receptors derive from a man younger than 45 in good health.

The genes are TRBV18 and TRBJ2-7; 14 bases match TRBD2. The CDR3 has 15 amino acids. Germline values: CDR1 KGHSH, CDR2 LQKENI. The V gene end was trimmed by 5 bases and the J gene end by 3 bases; junction bases not matched to a gene: 3. The CDR3 nucleotides are TGTGCCAGCTCATCAGGACTAGCGGGAGGCTACGAGCAGTACTTC. Translated, it gives CASSSGLAGGYEQYF. Using reference TRBV18 and TRBJ2-7 for the parts outside the CDR3, the full variable domain is NAGVMQNPRHLVRRRGQEARLRCSPMKGHSHVYWYRQLPEEGLKFMVYLQKENIIDESGMPKERFSAEFPKEGPSILRIQQVVRGDSAAYFCASSSGLAGGYEQYFGPGTRLTVT.

The J gene is TRBJ2-5, the V gene TRBV5-1; D unclear. CDR1 SGHRS and CDR2 YFSETQ come from the germline V gene. V was shortened by 4 bases and J by 5 bases, with 12 bases between the two germline ends. CDR3 length: 13 amino acids. CDR3 loop: CASSVGLRETQYF. As DNA, the CDR3 is TGCGCCAGCAGCGTGGGATTGAGGGAGACCCAGTACTTC.

This clone was seen just once. The chain employs TRBV4-3 and TRBJ1-4, with no clear D. Germline V gives CDR1 LGHNA, CDR2 YSLEER. The CDR3 has 14 residues. With 1 base removed from V and 5 bases from J, the gap between germline ends came to 8 bases. In DNA, the CDR3 is TGCGCCAGCAGCCAAGGTAGACTGAATGAAAAACTGTTTTTT. Translating it yields CASSQGRLNEKLFF.

This clone was found a few times. The rearrangement joins TRBV11-2 to TRBJ2-2; 7 bases align to TRBD2. Germline CDR1 SGHAT, CDR2 FQNNGV. V was pared by 3 bases and J by 4 bases, with 2 bases of the junction left unmatched. The CDR3 length is 14 residues. Written as DNA, the CDR3 is TGTGCCAGCAGCTTCACTAGCGTCACCGGGGAGCTGTTTTTT. It encodes CASSFTSVTGELFF.

The chain is built from TRBV5-4 and TRBJ2-7; tentatively, D is TRBD2 (5 bases). Germline V lookup: CDR1 SGHNT, CDR2 YYREEE (reference sequence). V was pared by 2 bases and J by 0 bases, with 15 bases between. The CDR3 runs 16 residues. The CDR3 protein is CASSLPGFANSYEQYF. The DNA of the CDR3 is TGTGCCAGCAGCTTACCGGGATTCGCTAACTCCTACGAGCAGTACTTC.

The rearrangement uses TRBV28 and TRBJ2-5; 10 positions agree with TRBD1. Germline trimming cut 5 bases from V and 0 bases from J; bases unmatched to any gene: 6. Germline CDR1 and CDR2: MDHEN and SYDVKM. This CDR3 region has 16 residues. The CDR3 DNA follows: TGTGCCAGCAGTCAGGACAGGGGGGCGTACCAAGAGACCCAGTACTTC. It yields the protein CASSQDRGAYQETQYF.

The chain links TRBV19 to TRBJ2-7; 7 nucleotides align to TRBD2. The CDR3 loop spans 15 amino acids. J lost 3 bases, V lost 6 bases, and 11 bases had no gene match. Per the germline V gene, CDR1 is LNHDA and CDR2 is SQIVND (reference sequence). The CDR3 DNA reads TGTGCCAGTAGCCGAACGGCGGGAGTTATCTACGAGCAGTACTTC. This translates into CASSRTAGVIYEQYF.

This clone was seen just once. This chain links TRBV29-1 with TRBJ2-1, with D tentatively TRBD1 (6 bases). The CDR3 sequence is 12 residues long. V lost 2 bases and J 8 bases, leaving 10 bases between the germline ends. CDR1 and CDR2 from the germline V gene are SQVTM and ANQGSEA. The CDR3 DNA sequence: TGCAGCGTTGAACCAGGGGTGGATGAGCAGTTCTTC. Protein product: CSVEPGVDEQFF.

V is TRBV12-5 and J is TRBJ2-3; a weak D match, TRBD2 (6 bases). The CDR3 is 13 residues long. Trimming removed 11 bases from V and 8 bases from J, with 20 bases in between. The V gene's germline CDR1 is LGHNT and CDR2 FRNRAP. Written as DNA, the CDR3 is TGTGCTTCCGTCTCGTACTACGGGGGTACGCAGTATTTT. It specifies CASVSYYGGTQYF.

The rearrangement joins TRBV15 to TRBJ2-2; TRBD1 is a possible D gene (6 bases). Germline V gene lookup returns CDR1 LNHNV and CDR2 YYDKDF (reference sequence). Trimming shortened V by 5 bases and J by 2 bases, and 9 bases separated the two germline ends. This CDR3 spans 14 amino acids. This CDR3 is CATSPDRNTGELFF. In nucleotides, the CDR3 is TGTGCCACCAGCCCGGACAGAAACACCGGGGAGCTGTTTTTT. Drawing the rest from reference TRBV15 and TRBJ2-2, the complete variable domain is DAMVIQNPRYQVTQFGKPVTLSCSQTLNHNVMYWYQQKSSQAPKLLFHYYDKDFNNEADTPDNFQSRRPNTSFCFLDIRSPGLGDTAMYLCATSPDRNTGELFFGEGSRLTVL.

The rearrangement joins TRBV11-2 to TRBJ2-3, with 8 bases that match TRBD1. V dropped 3 bases and J dropped 8; count of bases not matched to a gene: 7. This CDR3 comprises 14 residues. Per the germline V gene, CDR1 is SGHAT and CDR2 is FQNNGV. DNA of the CDR3: TGTGCCAGCAGCTTTTCCAGGGGGCAACCTACGCAGTATTTT. This encodes CASSFSRGQPTQYF.

The chain couples TRBV20-1 to TRBJ2-7; the D gene is possibly TRBD1 (5 bases). Germline loops: CDR1 DFQATT, CDR2 SNEGSKA (reference sequence). The CDR3 runs to 11 residues. The V end was cut by 5 bases, the J end by 4 bases, with 9 bases between. The CDR3 DNA sequence: TGCAGTGCTCACGACAGTTACGAGCAGTACTTC. Protein product: CSAHDSYEQYF.

Note on this clone: The sample holds other DNA sequences that translate to the same CDR3. V is TRBV18 and J is TRBJ2-7; unclear D gene. The germline CDR1 and CDR2 sequences are KGHSH and LQKENI. This CDR3 contains 11 residues. V gave up 2 bases and J gave up 6 bases, with 5 bases separating them. The CDR3 DNA sequence: TGTGCCAGCTCACCAGGCGGCGAGCAGTACTTC. It is translated as CASSPGGEQYF.

This clone has only one observation. The chain uses TRBV28 and TRBJ2-3; 9 positions agree with TRBD2. The CDR3 totals 17 residues. In germline, CDR1 is MDHEN, CDR2 SYDVKM. Trimming removed 3 bases from V and 4 bases from J; junction bases left unmatched: 11. The CDR3 spells CASSFDSLAGIADTQYF. CDR3 nucleotide sequence: TGTGCCAGCAGTTTTGACTCGCTAGCGGGAATCGCAGATACGCAGTATTTT.

The CDR3 here is CASSLSLDVDTQYF. The CDR3 DNA is TGTGCCAGCAGCTTATCCTTGGATGTAGATACGCAGTATTTT. The V gene is TRBV7-2, the J gene TRBJ2-3; D is unclear. The length of the CDR3 is 14 residues. Germline CDR1 is SGHTA and CDR2 is FQGNSA. V was cut by 2 bases and J by 5 bases, with 11 bases left in between.

This clone was observed a single time. The V call is TRBV18, the J call TRBJ2-7, with unresolved D. Germline V gene lookup returns CDR1 KGHSH and CDR2 LQKENI. The CDR3 extends over 15 amino acids. V was trimmed by 0 bases and J by 0 bases, leaving 9 bases between them. This CDR3 is CASSPPARSSYEQYF. The CDR3 DNA reads as TGTGCCAGCTCACCACCGGCCAGGAGCTCCTACGAGCAGTACTTC.